This T cell receptor (beta chain) is from a study of beta chain features in type 1 diabetes (dated by TCRdb to 2017 to 2018). Describing the broader study: Mean age, gender distribution, total cell number and subset yield were not different between patients and healthy donors. A total of just under 110,000,000 sorted cells were examined across all samples, and RNA yield correlated strongly with the number of cells per subset. The study compared TCRB repertoires of sorted circulating CD4+ T cell subsets between recently diagnosed type 1 diabetes patients and matched healthy donors. Regulatory and stem cell-like memory subsets were isolated from only 8 patients and roughly eight healthy donors, whereas naive and central memory subsets came from all 28 donors.

The High Capacity cDNA Reverse Transcription Kit was used to reverse transcribe all of the isolated RNA, meaning that expressed TCRB transcripts were what got sequenced. Deep immunoSEQ sequencing was performed on naive, central memory and regulatory T cell samples, with an average of roughly 3.3 million total reads per sample. Sorted cells were lysed in RLT buffer and RNA was extracted with DNase-treated RNeasy Micro or Mini kits, depending on cell number. Each cell subset was processed on its own to prevent cross-contamination, while patient and healthy donor samples were processed together. The immunoSEQ multiplex PCR was used to amplify TCRB sequences from cDNA, yielding 87-bp fragments that span the CDR3 region. Sequencing of the amplicons was done on the Illumina HiSeq platform. The study's processing was this. PCR bias was corrected computationally using synthetic template baselines, and reads within Hamming distance 2 were collapsed, with unmergeable singletons discarded. By aligning reads against IMGT, V, D and J genes, CDR3 length, and insertions or deletions at six rearrangement sites were assigned. Clonotype counts were normalized to sorted cell number within each subset before computing true diversity and Gini coefficients with the tcR R package. The overlap coefficient, calculated on TCRB nucleotide sequences, was used to quantify repertoire sharing. Out-of-frame TCRB sequences from naive cells were analyzed to stand in for the pre-selection repertoire. TCRdb's version of the immuneACCESS table is confined to in-frame rearrangements and falls short of the full clone set. An unresolved V gene accounts for under half of the shortfall where checked; the remainder is of unknown origin. V and J calls and clone size follow that table, whereas D and trimming were derived from the DNA. The sample table records hundreds of thousands of clones; roughly 13% of these occur just once. The top ten clonotypes cover under 0.02% of the sample.

The investigation overall reported the following: Shorter templates might be favored by PCR, yet because patient and control samples were amplified and corrected together, any such skew would affect both groups equally. A moderate but significant shortening of TCRB CDR3 length was observed in type 1 diabetes patients in all four CD4+ subsets. At VDJ recombination sites, patients with type 1 diabetes made fewer insertions and deleted more nucleotides, a pattern implying thymic rearrangement abnormalities. Only small numbers of individuals were included in the HLA sub-analyses, which left unresolved whether HLA type had any influence on TCRB rearrangement. Because cDNA rather than genomic DNA was sequenced, highly expressing activated cells could have been over-represented, although no difference in activation and CD3 levels was found between groups. Naive, central memory and regulatory TCRB repertoires appeared to be more similar among patients than among healthy donors.

Each donor gave one peripheral blood draw, approximately 110 mL on average, collected into heparinised tubes. A BD FACSAria II and a panel including CD45RO, CCR7, CD25, CD127, CD95 and CD27 were used to sort naive, central memory, regulatory and stem cell-like memory CD4+ T cells. Purity was above 95% for every sorted population. PBMCs were isolated immediately by Lymphoprep density gradient centrifugation and stained directly without culture. So that batch effects would be minimized, each experiment stained and sorted samples in pairs, pairing one healthy donor with one patient. A note on this clone: Its antigen is unknown. Per-base qualities were not stored, and no clone one base away is much larger.

The clonotype was recovered from a man in his thirties or forties with type 1 diabetes. The sequenced material came from naive CD4+ T cells from blood. The sample's cell subset or site, from its label and the paper: true naive CD4+ T cells.

CDR3 protein: CASSPRLDSGYTEAFF. The nucleotide sequence is TGTGCCAGCTCACCCAGATTAGATTCGGGTTACACTGAAGCTTTCTTT. The chain was built from TRBV18 and TRBJ1-1; a confident D gene designation cannot be given. Taken from cysteine to phenylalanine, the CDR3 has 16 residues. Kept here is only the CDR3 DNA, which spans 48 bases and is read in frame from base 1. V loses 3 bases, J loses 3 bases, and the germline ends lie 17 bases apart. From the germline V gene, CDR1 is KGHSH and CDR2 is LQKENI.